This is a list of T cell receptor beta chains from one sample in a study of response to subunit inactivated influenza vaccine. Each CDR3 protein gets one entry after TCRdb re-called the RT-PCR reads with MiXCR. The profile covers just under 250,000 distinct CDR3 sequences, with 9.5% to 15% appearing a single time and 7.8% taken by the ten largest. Sequencing used non-naive T cells sorted from PBMCs, obtained around 14 days before vaccination. These receptors came from a man between 50 and 59 years old who received an inactivated influenza vaccine. Each CDR3 is given with its conserved first and last residue. Each record gives: CDR3 DNA, CDR3 protein, clone size, J gene, D gene, V gene. A D gene is named only where the DNA matches it firmly. Size is stated for part of the rows, as once, few or many counts, or as a class when the clone is expanded.

CDR3nt: TGTGCCATCAGTGAGAGAGAACAGCGCGGAGGATCACCCCTCCACTTT; CDR3aa: CAISEREQRGGSPLHF; abundance: few; j_gene: TRBJ1-6; d_gene: .; v_gene: TRBV10-3
CDR3nt: TGCGCCAGCAGCTTGGACAGGGGGATGAACGAGCAGTACTTC; CDR3aa: CASSLDRGMNEQYF; abundance: .; j_gene: TRBJ2-7; d_gene: TRBD1; v_gene: TRBV5-1
CDR3nt: TGTGCCAGCAGCTTCTTGACGGGTGGGGCAGATACGCAGTATTTT; CDR3aa: CASSFLTGGADTQYF; abundance: few; j_gene: TRBJ2-3; d_gene: .; v_gene: TRBV7-9
CDR3nt: TGTGCCAGCAGCTCACCTGGACAGGGGGAGACCCTCTATGGCTACACCTTC; CDR3aa: CASSSPGQGETLYGYTF; abundance: many; j_gene: TRBJ1-2; d_gene: TRBD1; v_gene: TRBV5-6
CDR3nt: TGCAGTGCTTCACAGCGGGAAATCGGCTATGGCTACACCTTC; CDR3aa: CSASQREIGYGYTF; abundance: .; j_gene: TRBJ1-2; d_gene: .; v_gene: TRBV20-1
CDR3nt: TGTGCCAGCCGACTAGCGGGGGCAGAGACCCAGTACTTC; CDR3aa: CASRLAGAETQYF; abundance: .; j_gene: TRBJ2-5; d_gene: TRBD2; v_gene: TRBV28
CDR3nt: TGTGCCATCAGTGAATTTACAGGGGGCTACGAGCAGTACTTC; CDR3aa: CAISEFTGGYEQYF; abundance: .; j_gene: TRBJ2-7; d_gene: TRBD1; v_gene: TRBV10-3
CDR3nt: TGTGCCAGCAGCTTAGAGACTAGCGGGAGAAGCGGGGAGCTGTTTTTT; CDR3aa: CASSLETSGRSGELFF; abundance: few; j_gene: TRBJ2-2; d_gene: TRBD2; v_gene: TRBV11-2
CDR3nt: TGTGCCAGCAGCTTAGAGCGGGAGGGCCAAGAGACCCAGTACTTC; CDR3aa: CASSLEREGQETQYF; abundance: few; j_gene: TRBJ2-5; d_gene: TRBD2; v_gene: TRBV11-2
CDR3nt: TGCGCCAGCAGCCAAGAGGCACAGGGCTTAGGCTACACCTTC; CDR3aa: CASSQEAQGLGYTF; abundance: .; j_gene: TRBJ1-2; d_gene: .; v_gene: TRBV4-3
CDR3nt: TGTGCCAGCAGCTTATTTCCCCGGCAGTCACTGAACACTGAAGCTTTCTTT; CDR3aa: CASSLFPRQSLNTEAFF; abundance: .; j_gene: TRBJ1-1; d_gene: .; v_gene: TRBV7-9
CDR3nt: TGTGCCAGCAGCCAAATAGTAGGAGGCGCAGGGGCCAACGTCCTGACTTTC; CDR3aa: CASSQIVGGAGANVLTF; abundance: many; j_gene: TRBJ2-6; d_gene: .; v_gene: TRBV14
CDR3nt: TGCAGCGTTGGGGAGACACCCCACGGGGTCGAGCAGTACTTC; CDR3aa: CSVGETPHGVEQYF; abundance: .; j_gene: TRBJ2-7; d_gene: .; v_gene: TRBV29-1
CDR3nt: TGCAGCGTTGGGGGGGGACTTTTCGCCGGGCACAATGAGCAGTTCTTC; CDR3aa: CSVGGGLFAGHNEQFF; abundance: many; j_gene: TRBJ2-1; d_gene: TRBD2; v_gene: TRBV29-1
CDR3nt: TGTGCCAGCAGTAGGGACAGGGCGGATGAAAAACTGTTTTTT; CDR3aa: CASSRDRADEKLFF; abundance: .; j_gene: TRBJ1-4; d_gene: TRBD1; v_gene: TRBV6-1
CDR3nt: TGTGCCTGGCACGGCGATGGTGACTATAATTCACCCCTCCACTTT; CDR3aa: CAWHGDGDYNSPLHF; abundance: few; j_gene: TRBJ1-6; d_gene: .; v_gene: TRBV30
CDR3nt: TGTGCCAGCAGCCCCCTCCTTGGGTCGGGTACGCAGTATTTT; CDR3aa: CASSPLLGSGTQYF; abundance: many; j_gene: TRBJ2-3; d_gene: .; v_gene: TRBV12-3/TRBV12-4
CDR3nt: TGCGCCAGCAGCCAAGATTATACCGGCTACGAGCAGTACTTC; CDR3aa: CASSQDYTGYEQYF; abundance: few; j_gene: TRBJ2-7; d_gene: .; v_gene: TRBV4-3
CDR3nt: TGTGCCACCAGCAGAGATCCCGGACAGCCCTACGAGCAGTACTTC; CDR3aa: CATSRDPGQPYEQYF; abundance: many; j_gene: TRBJ2-7; d_gene: .; v_gene: TRBV15
CDR3nt: TGTGCCAGCAGCGCAGGGGGCGGGGGCAATCAGCCCCAGCATTTT; CDR3aa: CASSAGGGGNQPQHF; abundance: .; j_gene: TRBJ1-5; d_gene: TRBD1; v_gene: TRBV9
CDR3nt: TGTGCCAGCAGTGATCAGGGGAAGGTCACAGATACGCAGTATTTT; CDR3aa: CASSDQGKVTDTQYF; abundance: .; j_gene: TRBJ2-3; d_gene: .; v_gene: TRBV2